Sequencing of this TCR beta chain was carried out in a study of early T cells in non-severe SARS-CoV-2 infection. General study results and limits: The VDJdb matching leaned toward anti-spike CD8 responses and overlooked private and CD4 specificities.

Unique molecular identifiers were attached to individual cDNA molecules. TCRdb reanalysed the 5' RACE reads using MiXCR and keeps one entry per CDR3 protein. The sample lists around 71,000 distinct CDR3 sequences; roughly 14% were seen once. The V gene lost 2 bases and the J gene lost 10 bases, with 17 bases spanning the gap. This CDR3 comprises 14 residues. Looked up from germline, CDR1 is WSHSY and CDR2 is SAAADI. This clonotype was picked up many times. Antigen: not known. This chain links TRBV10-2 with TRBJ1-2; D ambiguous. The sequence was collected from an adult who was a healthcare worker with PCR-confirmed SARS-CoV-2 infection or an uninfected control (not recorded which). Sequencing used whole blood, obtained at baseline. The CDR3 is CASSETTPWNVYTF. Here the CDR3 DNA reads TGCGCCAGCAGTGAGACTACCCCCTGGAATGTCTACACCTTC.